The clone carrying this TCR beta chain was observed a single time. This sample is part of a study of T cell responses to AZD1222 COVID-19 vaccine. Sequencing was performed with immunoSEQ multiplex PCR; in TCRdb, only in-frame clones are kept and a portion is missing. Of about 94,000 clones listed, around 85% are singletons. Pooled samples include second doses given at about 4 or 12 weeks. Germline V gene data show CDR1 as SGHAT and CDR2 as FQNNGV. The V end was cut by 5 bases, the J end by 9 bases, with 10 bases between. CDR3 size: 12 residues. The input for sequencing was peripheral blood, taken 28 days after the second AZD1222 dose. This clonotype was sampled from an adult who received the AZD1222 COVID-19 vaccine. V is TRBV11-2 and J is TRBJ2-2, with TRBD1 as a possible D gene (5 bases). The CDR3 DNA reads TGTGCCAGCAGCCTACAGGTCAGGGAGCTGTTTTTT. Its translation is CASSLQVRELFF.